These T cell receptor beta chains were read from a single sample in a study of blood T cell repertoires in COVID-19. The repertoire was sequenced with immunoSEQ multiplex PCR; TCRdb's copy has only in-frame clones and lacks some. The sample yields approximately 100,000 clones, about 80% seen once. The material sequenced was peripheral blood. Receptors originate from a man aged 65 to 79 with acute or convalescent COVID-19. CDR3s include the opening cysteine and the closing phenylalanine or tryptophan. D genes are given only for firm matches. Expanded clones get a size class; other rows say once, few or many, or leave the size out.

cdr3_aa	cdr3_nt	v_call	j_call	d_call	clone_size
CAWKLQGRFTEAFF	TGTGCCTGGAAATTACAGGGTCGGTTCACTGAAGCTTTCTTT	TRBV30	TRBJ1-1	-	-
CASSSGTGGTGELFF	TGTGCCAGTAGTTCCGGGACAGGGGGCACCGGGGAGCTGTTTTTT	TRBV19	TRBJ2-2	TRBD1	-
CASSLTGATEAFF	TGTGCCAGCAGCTTAACTGGAGCCACTGAAGCTTTCTTT	TRBV11-2	TRBJ1-1	-	-
CASSETGGRTEAFF	TGTGCCAGCAGTGAAACGGGGGGCAGGACTGAAGCTTTCTTT	TRBV6-1	TRBJ1-1	-	-
CASWGTGSNQPQHF	TGTGCCAGCTGGGGGACAGGCAGCAATCAGCCCCAGCATTTT	TRBV6-5	TRBJ1-5	TRBD1	-
CSVLRGAQGWDGYTF	TGCAGCGTCCTTAGAGGCGCCCAGGGATGGGATGGCTACACCTTC	TRBV29-1	TRBJ1-2	-	-
CASSPPAGGPQYEQYF	TGTGCCAGCTCACCACCGGCGGGGGGGCCTCAGTACGAGCAGTACTTC	TRBV18	TRBJ2-7	TRBD2	-
CASSQAGERNTIYF	TGTGCCAGCAGCCAAGCAGGGGAACGAAACACCATATATTTT	TRBV3-1/TRBV3-2	TRBJ1-3	-	-
CASSYQNSPLHF	TGTGCCAGCAGTTACCAGAATTCACCCCTCCACTTT	TRBV6-5	TRBJ1-6	-	-
CASSLARETGANVLTF	TGCGCCAGCAGCTTGGCCCGGGAGACCGGGGCCAACGTCCTGACTTTC	TRBV5-1	TRBJ2-6	-	once
CASSLDHQARPDTQYF	TGTGCCAGCAGCTTAGATCACCAGGCCCGGCCAGATACGCAGTATTTT	TRBV7-8	TRBJ2-3	-	-
CASSGIEKLFF	TGTGCCAGTTCAGGGATTGAAAAACTGTTTTTT	TRBV12-3/TRBV12-4	TRBJ1-4	-	-
CASSPTGESYEQYF	TGTGCCAGTAGTCCAACGGGGGAATCCTACGAGCAGTACTTC	TRBV19	TRBJ2-7	-	-
CASSINSATNEKLFF	TGTGCCAGTAGTATAAACAGTGCAACTAATGAAAAACTGTTTTTT	TRBV19	TRBJ1-4	-	-
CASSFKGVETQYF	TGCGCCAGCAGCTTTAAAGGGGTAGAGACCCAGTACTTC	TRBV5-1	TRBJ2-5	-	few
CASSQFSMRGELFF	TGCGCCAGCAGCCAATTTTCTATGAGAGGGGAGCTGTTTTTT	TRBV4-1	TRBJ2-2	-	-
CASSLGGGYQPQHF	TGTGCCAGCAGCTTAGGAGGAGGGTATCAGCCCCAGCATTTT	TRBV13	TRBJ1-5	-	-
CATWTGGYQPQHF	TGTGCCACCTGGACAGGGGGATATCAGCCCCAGCATTTT	TRBV24-1	TRBJ1-5	TRBD1	-
CASSPLGTPGPNGYTF	TGTGCCAGCAGCCCCCTCGGGACACCTGGTCCCAATGGCTACACCTTC	TRBV5-5	TRBJ1-2	-	-
CASSSDSGSGANVLTF	TGCGCCAGCAGCTCGGACAGCGGCTCTGGGGCCAACGTCCTGACTTTC	TRBV5-1	TRBJ2-6	-	-